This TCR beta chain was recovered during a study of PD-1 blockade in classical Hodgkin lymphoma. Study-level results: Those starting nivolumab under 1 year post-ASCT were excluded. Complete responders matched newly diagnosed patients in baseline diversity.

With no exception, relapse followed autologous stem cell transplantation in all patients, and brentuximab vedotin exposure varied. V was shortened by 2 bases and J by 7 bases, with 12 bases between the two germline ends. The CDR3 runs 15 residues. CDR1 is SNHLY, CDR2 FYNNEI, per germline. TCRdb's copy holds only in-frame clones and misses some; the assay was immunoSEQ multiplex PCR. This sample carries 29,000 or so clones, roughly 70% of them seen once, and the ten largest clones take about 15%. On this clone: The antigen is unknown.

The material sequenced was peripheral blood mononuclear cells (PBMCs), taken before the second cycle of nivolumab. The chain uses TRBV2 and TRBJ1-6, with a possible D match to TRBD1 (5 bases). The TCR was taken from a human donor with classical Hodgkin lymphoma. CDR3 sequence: CASSESSGGNSPLHF. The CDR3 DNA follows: TGTGCCAGCAGTGAATCTAGCGGGGGGAATTCACCCCTCCACTTT.